The text below deals with one TCR beta chain. What it recognizes is unknown. The sample originates from a study of cytomegalovirus exposure and HLA in healthy donors. Study-level information: The 120 or so validation repertoires were produced on the same platform as the 650 to 800 repertoires of the first cohort. This was reported in a later analysis.

TCRdb's copy holds only in-frame clones and misses some; the assay was immunoSEQ multiplex PCR. The sample shows some 290,000 clones, 88% of them seen only once. CDR3 length: 16 residues. Germline values: CDR1 MGHRA, CDR2 YSYEKL. V lost 0 bases, J lost 7 bases, and 9 bases stayed unmatched. Study findings and constraints: The authors confirmed in vitro that three CMV-associated chains were specific for CMV antigens. According to the study, about 180 TCR beta chains were cytomegalovirus-associated. A later analysis found first-cohort TCR clusters tended to co-occur in the 110 or so validation repertoires.

The sequence was obtained from a man between 25 and 39 years old in good health and CMV-seronegative. This chain uses TRBV4-1 with TRBJ2-7, with TRBD2 matching 10 bases. The specimen sequenced was PBMCs. CDR3 nucleotide sequence: TGCGCCAGCAGCCAAGACGAAGCGGGGGGGCCAAGAGAGCAGTACTTC. It specifies CASSQDEAGGPREQYF.